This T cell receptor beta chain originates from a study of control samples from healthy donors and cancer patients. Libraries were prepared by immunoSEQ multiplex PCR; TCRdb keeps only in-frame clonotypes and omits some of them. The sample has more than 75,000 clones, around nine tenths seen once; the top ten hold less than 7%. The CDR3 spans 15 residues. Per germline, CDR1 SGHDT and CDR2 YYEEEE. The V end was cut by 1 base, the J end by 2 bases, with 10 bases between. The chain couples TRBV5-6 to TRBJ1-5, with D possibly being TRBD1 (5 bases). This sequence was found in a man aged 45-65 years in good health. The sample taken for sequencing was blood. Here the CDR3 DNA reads TGTGCCAGCAGCTTGAGGGGCGTTGGCAATCAGCCCCAGCATTTT. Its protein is CASSLRGVGNQPQHF.